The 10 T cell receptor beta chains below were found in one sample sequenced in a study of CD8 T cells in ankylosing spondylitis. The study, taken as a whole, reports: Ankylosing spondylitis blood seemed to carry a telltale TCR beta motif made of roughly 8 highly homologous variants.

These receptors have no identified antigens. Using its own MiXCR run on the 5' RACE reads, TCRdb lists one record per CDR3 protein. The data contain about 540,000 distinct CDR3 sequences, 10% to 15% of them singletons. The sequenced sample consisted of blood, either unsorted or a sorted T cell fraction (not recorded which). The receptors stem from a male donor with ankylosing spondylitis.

The CDR3, as DNA: TGTGCCAGCAGCCAGGGGGTTGCAACTAATGAAAAACTGTTTTTT. Protein: CASSQGVATNEKLFF. The J gene is TRBJ1-4, the V gene TRBV7-9, with 7 nucleotides matching TRBD1. Germline V CDR1 and CDR2: SEHNR, FQNEAQ (reference sequence). This CDR3 has 15 amino acids. Germline trimming cut 5 bases from V and 0 bases from J; bases unmatched to any gene: 3.

The CDR3, as DNA: TGCGCCAGCAGCCCCGGGGCAGGGATCCCAGATACGCAGTATTTT. It yields the protein CASSPGAGIPDTQYF. The chain combines TRBV5-1 with TRBJ2-3; the D gene could be TRBD1 or TRBD2 (5 bases each). The CDR3 has 15 amino acids. V lost 4 bases, J lost 4 bases, and 16 bases lay in between. Germline CDR1 reads SGHRS; CDR2 reads YFSETQ.

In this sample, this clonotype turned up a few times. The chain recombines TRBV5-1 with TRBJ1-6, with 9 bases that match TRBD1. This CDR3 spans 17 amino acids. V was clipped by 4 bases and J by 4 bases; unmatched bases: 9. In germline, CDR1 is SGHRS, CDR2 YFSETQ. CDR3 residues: CASSTHRTGDYNSPLHF. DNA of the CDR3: TGCGCCAGCAGCACGCACCGGACAGGGGATTATAATTCACCCCTCCACTTT.

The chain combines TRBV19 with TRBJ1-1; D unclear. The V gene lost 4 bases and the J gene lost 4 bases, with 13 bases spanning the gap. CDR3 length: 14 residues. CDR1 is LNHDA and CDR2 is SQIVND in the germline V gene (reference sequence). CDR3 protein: CASSKKGDGTEAFF. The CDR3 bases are TGTGCCAGTAGTAAGAAGGGCGATGGCACTGAAGCTTTCTTT. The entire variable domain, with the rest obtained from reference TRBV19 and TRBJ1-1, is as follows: DGGITQSPKYLFRKEGQNVTLSCEQNLNHDAMYWYRQDPGQGLRLIYYSQIVNDFQKGDIAEGYSVSREKKESFPLTVTSAQKNPTAFYLCASSKKGDGTEAFFGQGTRLTVV.

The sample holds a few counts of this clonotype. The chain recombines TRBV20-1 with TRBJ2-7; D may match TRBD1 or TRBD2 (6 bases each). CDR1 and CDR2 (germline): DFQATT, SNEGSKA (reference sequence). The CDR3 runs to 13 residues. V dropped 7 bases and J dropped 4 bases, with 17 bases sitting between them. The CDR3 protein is CSVETGAPYEQYF. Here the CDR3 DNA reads TGCAGTGTCGAGACGGGGGCTCCGTACGAGCAGTACTTC.

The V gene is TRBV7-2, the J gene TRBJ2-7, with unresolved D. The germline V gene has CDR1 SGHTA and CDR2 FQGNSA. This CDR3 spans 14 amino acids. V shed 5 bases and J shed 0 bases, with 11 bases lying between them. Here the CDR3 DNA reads TGTGCCAGCAGCGTCTATAGGAGCTCCTACGAGCAGTACGTC. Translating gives CASSVYRSSYEQYV.

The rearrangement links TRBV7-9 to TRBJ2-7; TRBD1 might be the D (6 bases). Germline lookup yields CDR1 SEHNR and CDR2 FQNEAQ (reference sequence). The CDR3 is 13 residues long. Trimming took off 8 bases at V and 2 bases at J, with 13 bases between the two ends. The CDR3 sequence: CASGADRAYEQYF. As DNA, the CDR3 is TGTGCCAGCGGGGCGGACAGAGCCTACGAGCAGTACTTC.

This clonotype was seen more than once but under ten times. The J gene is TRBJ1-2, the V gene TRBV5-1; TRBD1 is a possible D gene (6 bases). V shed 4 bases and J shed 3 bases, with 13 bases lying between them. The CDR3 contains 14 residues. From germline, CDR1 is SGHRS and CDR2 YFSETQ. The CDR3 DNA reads TGCGCCAGCAGCATGCCACAGGGAGACTATGGCTACACCTTC. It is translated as CASSMPQGDYGYTF.

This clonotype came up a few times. The CDR3 here is CASSDTRFTEAFF. CDR3 sequence (DNA): TGTGCCAGCAGTGACACCCGGTTCACTGAAGCTTTCTTT. J is TRBJ1-1 and V is TRBV6-4; D unclear. The V end was cut by 2 bases, the J end by 4 bases, with 8 bases between. Looked up from germline, CDR1 is MRHNA and CDR2 is SNTAGT. The CDR3 runs 13 residues.

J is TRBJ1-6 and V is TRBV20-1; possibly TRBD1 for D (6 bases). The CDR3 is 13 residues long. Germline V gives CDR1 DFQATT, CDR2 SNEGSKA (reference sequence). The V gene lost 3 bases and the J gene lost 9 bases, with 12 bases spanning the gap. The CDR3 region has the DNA TGCAGTGCTAGGGGGGGGGCTGGTTCACCCCTCCACTTT. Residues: CSARGGAGSPLHF.